The sequence of this TCR beta chain was determined in a study of T cells in Graves' hyperthyroidism and ophthalmopathy (dated by TCRdb to the late 2010s). For the wider study: Peripheral blood samples were taken at initial diagnosis, before any treatment was given. The 90 to 100 discovery patients were randomly divided into training and test sets at a 7:3 ratio. Prospective prediction of ophthalmopathy was tested in an independent validation cohort of some 20 hyperthyroidism patients and 15 to 17 patients who later progressed to ophthalmopathy. TCR Vbeta CDR3 sequencing of fewer than 150 peripheral blood samples (under 45 ophthalmopathy, 75 to 80 hyperthyroidism and roughly 17 progressor patients) is reported in the paper. After blood sampling, hyperthyroidism patients were treated with methimazole at a starting dose of 30 mg daily, and ophthalmopathy patients were treated with high-dose intravenous methylprednisolone. To identify distinguishing TCR V-J signatures, a discovery cohort of about 100 patients was used, comprising approximately 40 with Graves' ophthalmopathy and under 60 with stable Graves' hyperthyroidism. In addition, the study compared T-cell repertoires in thyroid tissue and in blood from roughly six Graves' hyperthyroidism patients.

The CDR3 starts with the cysteine, ends with the phenylalanine, and has 14 residues. Of the read, only the CDR3 DNA is kept; its 42 bases are in frame from base 1. In the germline V gene, CDR1 corresponds to SGHTA and CDR2 to FQGNSA. V lost 5 bases and J lost 4 bases; the stretch between them is 9 bases long. What the work shows at the level of the full study, not this receptor alone: No statistical method was used to set the sample size in advance, and investigators knew the group allocation. In validation, the model predicted progression to ophthalmopathy a median of about 5.9 months before onset, with approximately 71% sensitivity and about 72% specificity. A 13 V-J signature model separated ophthalmopathy from stable hyperthyroidism, with around 88% sensitivity and roughly 84% specificity in cross-validation and 80%/75% in testing. Most expanded thyroid clonotypes (frequency above 0.001) were also detected in blood, suggesting blood repertoires may reflect thyroid immune responses.

TCR beta CDR3 regions were amplified from RNA transcripts. The TCR CDR3 was subjected to a first round of RT-PCR using the HTBI primer set and the Qiagen OneStep RT-PCR kit. A second multiplex PCR round built the libraries, followed by size selection and purification. The libraries were sequenced on an Illumina HiSeq2000 using paired-end 100 bp reads. As for how the authors treated the data: Raw data were processed with SOAPnuke, discarding reads with adapters, uncalled bases, mean Phred below 15, or no exact constant-primer or identifier match. COPE v1.2.5 was used to merge high-quality paired reads, and clonotypes were defined as unique nucleotide sequences. MiTCR v1.1 was used to align clonotypes to the IMGT TRBV, TRBD and TRBJ reference segments. Analysis was restricted to V-J combinations with a frequency above 0.0001, which covered 99.2% of repertoires. A TCS score was defined as the ratio of F50 (clonal expansion) to E x V (chaos), with BLOSUM62-based TCRdist applied between CDR3 peptides within each V-J. Welch's t-statistics and random forest reduced 450 to 600 V-J features to 13, which were used in a naive Bayes classifier (R e1071). TCRdb redid the processing of the public reads, applying fastp at Q25 and MiXCR, and retained in-frame beta chains. CDR3 protein duplicates are merged, each entry listing the most common genes and DNA. TCRdb's processing, not the authors', yielded these V and J calls. The sample table contains roughly 750,000 distinct CDR3 sequences; only one count was recorded for over 15% of them. The leading ten clones occupy around 7.7% of the sample.

In this sample, this clonotype turned up once. Its antigen is unknown. The record has no base qualities; no much larger clone is one base away. One read alone is weak evidence. Graves' hyperthyroidism was defined as stable when no progression to ophthalmopathy occurred over 18 months of follow-up. Hyperthyroidism patients were aged 18 to 65 years and newly diagnosed, with disease duration of less than 2 months. The study excluded patients with uncontrolled infections, other autoimmune diseases, pregnancy or lactation. Clinical symptoms, serum thyroxine and TRAb, thyroid ultrasound, and orbital computed tomography formed the basis for the diagnoses. PBMCs were isolated from about 9.1 ml of fresh peripheral blood by Ficoll-Paque density gradient centrifugation. Total RNA was extracted using Trizol reagent, and RNA quality was assessed on an Agilent 2100 Bioanalyzer.

The sequenced sample was blood. The sequence links TRBV7-2 to TRBJ2-6; the D gene identity is not certain. This receptor was obtained from a man between 18 and 35 years old with Graves' hyperthyroidism. The CDR3 here reads CASSVPRGANVLTF. The sequence in DNA is TGTGCCAGCAGCGTACCGAGGGGGGCCAACGTCCTGACTTTC.